This T cell receptor beta chain was obtained from a study of shared clonotypes between healthy human individuals. Over several immunoSEQ plates, each subset's genomic DNA was distributed in even portions. Some clones are missing from TCRdb's copy, which holds only in-frame ones; the method was immunoSEQ multiplex PCR. In the table there are roughly 1,100,000 clones, approximately 70% of which are singletons. Germline-derived CDR1 and CDR2 are MNHNS and SASEGT. The CDR3 is 15 amino acids. With V trimmed by 8 bases and J by 4 bases, 9 bases remained unmatched. This clone was seen only once. The sequenced sample was memory CD4+ T cells sorted from blood. Subset specified: CD45RA-negative fraction. The chain combines TRBV6-1 with TRBJ2-3, with 10 bases aligning to TRBD1. This clonotype was obtained from a man aged 18-30 years in good health. CDR3 sequence: CASRGRQGASDTQYF. The CDR3 nucleotides are TGTGCCAGCCGTGGGAGACAGGGGGCTTCAGATACGCAGTATTTT.